These T cell receptor beta chains were read from a single sample in a study of blood T cell repertoires in COVID-19. Only in-frame clones appear in the TCRdb table, and some are missing; sequencing was by immunoSEQ multiplex PCR. The table has 98,000 or so clones, about four fifths seen once. Source material: peripheral blood. The receptors were gathered from a woman of 80 years or more with active or convalescent COVID-19. Both conserved end residues are part of each CDR3. The D gene is left open where the match is weak. Size values are once, few and many counts, or a class for expanded clones, and some rows have none.

d_gene	abundance	j_gene	v_gene	CDR3aa	CDR3nt
NA	NA	TRBJ1-1	TRBV21-1	CASSTRGTNTEAFF	TGTGCCAGCAGCACACGAGGCACGAACACTGAAGCTTTCTTT
TRBD1	NA	TRBJ1-5	TRBV19	CASSILTGGSNQPQHF	TGTGCCAGTAGTATCCTGACAGGGGGTAGCAATCAGCCCCAGCATTTT
TRBD2	NA	TRBJ2-2	TRBV24-1	CATSKTGGSGELFF	TGTGCCACCAGCAAAACGGGGGGGTCCGGGGAGCTGTTTTTT
NA	few	TRBJ1-5	TRBV28	CASSPLRGGQPQHF	TGTGCCAGCAGTCCACTTAGGGGAGGTCAGCCCCAGCATTTT
TRBD2	NA	TRBJ2-3	TRBV24-1	CATSDGTSGARF	TGTGCCACCAGTGATGGTACTAGCGGGGCACGTTTT
TRBD2	NA	TRBJ2-2	TRBV20-1	CSASSAGATGELFF	TGCAGTGCTAGTTCAGCGGGGGCGACCGGGGAGCTGTTTTTT
NA	NA	TRBJ1-4	TRBV6-6	CASSRLDGEKLFF	TGTGCCAGCAGCCGACTAGACGGAGAAAAACTGTTTTTT
TRBD1	NA	TRBJ1-2	TRBV29-1	CSVGRGQGTYGYTF	TGCAGCGTTGGACGGGGACAGGGCACCTATGGCTACACCTTC
TRBD1	NA	TRBJ2-3	TRBV4-3	CASSQPPGQGNTDTQYF	TGCGCCAGCAGCCAACCACCGGGACAGGGGAACACAGATACGCAGTATTTT
TRBD1	NA	TRBJ1-5	TRBV30	CAWSSGTGGRYSNQPQHF	TGTGCCTGGAGTTCCGGGACAGGGGGCAGGTATAGCAATCAGCCCCAGCATTTT
TRBD2	NA	TRBJ2-1	TRBV27	CASSGEWGLAGGRSYNEQFF	TGTGCCAGCAGTGGAGAATGGGGACTAGCGGGAGGGCGCTCCTACAATGAGCAGTTCTTC
NA	few	TRBJ1-6	TRBV6-1	CASSEAAGTYNSPLHF	TGTGCCAGCAGTGAGGCGGCCGGAACATATAATTCACCCCTCCACTTT
TRBD1	NA	TRBJ1-4	TRBV15	CATSRDRPGGRTNEKLFF	TGTGCCACCAGCAGAGATCGGCCAGGGGGACGGACTAATGAAAAACTGTTTTTT
TRBD1	NA	TRBJ1-1	TRBV19	CASSTAAGGTEAFF	TGTGCCAGTAGTACCGCGGCAGGGGGCACTGAAGCTTTCTTT
TRBD2	NA	TRBJ2-1	TRBV9	CASSPSGRERFF	TGTGCCAGCAGCCCTAGCGGGAGGGAACGGTTCTTC
NA	NA	TRBJ1-1	TRBV28	CASFTQGTPFF	TGTGCCAGCTTCACACAGGGAACTCCTTTCTTT
TRBD2	NA	TRBJ2-7	TRBV7-6	CASSPRLAGGSEQYF	TGTGCCAGCAGCCCTAGACTAGCGGGAGGATCCGAGCAGTACTTC
TRBD1	NA	TRBJ1-2	TRBV29-1	CSVTGTETLRTF	TGCAGCGTTACCGGGACAGAAACATTGCGAACCTTC
NA	NA	TRBJ1-6	TRBV1	CTSRLTGSYYNSPLHF	TGCACCAGCAGGTTGACAGGGTCCTACTATAATTCACCCCTCCACTTT
TRBD1	NA	TRBJ1-1	TRBV2	CASLRDRDPDTEAFF	TGTGCCAGCCTAAGGGACAGGGACCCAGACACTGAAGCTTTCTTT
TRBD1	NA	TRBJ1-5	TRBV5-1	CASSWTGGEGQPQHF	TGCGCCAGCAGCTGGACAGGGGGCGAGGGTCAGCCCCAGCATTTT
NA	once	TRBJ2-7	TRBV6-5	CASSVQKEQYF	TGTGCCAGCAGCGTCCAGAAAGAGCAGTACTTC
NA	NA	TRBJ2-5	TRBV9	CASSVAGETQYF	TGTGCCAGCAGCGTAGCGGGAGAGACCCAGTACTTC
NA	NA	TRBJ2-7	TRBV23-1	CASSQSLLYEQYF	TGCGCCAGCAGTCAGTCCCTCCTCTACGAGCAGTACTTC
TRBD1	NA	TRBJ1-1	TRBV18	CASSQLQTGGVNTEAFF	TGTGCCAGCTCACAACTACAAACAGGGGGCGTGAACACTGAAGCTTTCTTT
NA	NA	TRBJ2-5	TRBV4-1	CASSHRQGIPETQYF	TGCGCCAGCAGCCATAGGCAGGGGATTCCAGAGACCCAGTACTTC
NA	once	TRBJ1-6	TRBV5-4	CASSRAGGRRPNSPLHF	TGTGCCAGCAGCCGCGCAGGAGGGCGCCGCCCTAATTCACCCCTCCACTTT
TRBD1	NA	TRBJ2-7	TRBV18	CASSFTGGAGYEQYF	TGTGCCAGCTCATTTACAGGGGGCGCGGGCTACGAGCAGTACTTC
NA	medium-sized	TRBJ2-1	TRBV3-1/TRBV3-2	CASSQSDNEQFF	TGTGCCAGCAGCCAATCTGACAATGAGCAGTTCTTC
TRBD2	NA	TRBJ2-7	TRBV29-1	CSVVVTSGSYEQYF	TGCAGCGTTGTCGTCACTAGCGGCTCCTACGAGCAGTACTTC
TRBD1	NA	TRBJ1-2	TRBV30	CAWSARQGAYGYTF	TGTGCCTGGAGTGCACGACAGGGAGCCTATGGCTACACCTTC
NA	NA	TRBJ2-3	TRBV6-2/TRBV6-3	CASSSAYHTDTQYF	TGTGCCAGCAGTTCTGCGTACCACACAGATACGCAGTATTTT
TRBD1	NA	TRBJ1-2	TRBV2	CASRGTGGRGYTF	TGTGCCAGCAGAGGGACAGGGGGCCGGGGCTACACCTTC
TRBD1	NA	TRBJ1-1	TRBV25-1	CASSELDRAEAFF	TGTGCCAGCAGTGAATTGGACAGGGCCGAAGCTTTCTTT
NA	NA	TRBJ2-7	TRBV9	CASSVVGGAGEQYF	TGTGCCAGCAGCGTAGTAGGAGGGGCCGGCGAGCAGTACTTC
NA	NA	TRBJ1-2	TRBV5-4	CASSLDRQESRYTF	TGTGCCAGCAGCTTAGATAGGCAGGAAAGTCGCTACACCTTC
NA	NA	TRBJ1-2	TRBV18	CASSPPVRHNGYTF	TGTGCCAGCTCCCCCCCGGTGAGACATAACGGCTACACCTTC
TRBD2	once	TRBJ2-1	TRBV27	CASSSLAGVYNEQFF	TGTGCCAGCAGTTCACTAGCGGGGGTTTACAATGAGCAGTTCTTC
TRBD1	NA	TRBJ2-6	TRBV5-1	CASSLETGAGANVLTF	TGCGCCAGCAGCTTGGAGACAGGGGCTGGGGCCAACGTCCTGACTTTC
NA	NA	TRBJ1-6	TRBV10-3	CAISDSYSPLHF	TGTGCCATCAGTGATAGTTATTCACCCCTCCACTTT
NA	few	TRBJ2-3	TRBV29-1	CSVVGLLTARRDTQYF	TGCAGCGTTGTCGGTCTGTTGACAGCTCGACGAGATACGCAGTATTTT
NA	NA	TRBJ2-5	TRBV6-2/TRBV6-3	CASSYSNARETQYF	TGTGCCAGCAGTTACTCGAATGCGAGGGAGACCCAGTACTTC
TRBD2	NA	TRBJ2-1	TRBV7-8	CASRGLAGVDEQFF	TGTGCCAGCAGAGGACTGGCGGGAGTGGATGAGCAGTTCTTC
TRBD1	NA	TRBJ1-2	TRBV19	CASRRQGDYGYTF	TGTGCCAGTAGAAGACAGGGCGACTATGGCTACACCTTC
TRBD1	NA	TRBJ1-2	TRBV5-4	CASSLWTGQTLNYGYTF	TGTGCCAGCAGCCTTTGGACAGGGCAGACTTTGAACTATGGCTACACCTTC
NA	NA	TRBJ2-5	TRBV5-4	CASTIVHRQETQYF	TGTGCCAGCACCATAGTCCACCGCCAAGAGACCCAGTACTTC
TRBD1	NA	TRBJ2-7	TRBV6-5	CASTRGQGGYEQYF	TGTGCCAGCACCCGGGGACAGGGGGGGTACGAGCAGTACTTC
TRBD1	NA	TRBJ1-5	TRBV27	CASSSTGQASNQPQHF	TGTGCCAGCAGTTCTACCGGACAGGCTAGCAATCAGCCCCAGCATTTT
TRBD1	NA	TRBJ1-1	TRBV12-3/TRBV12-4	CASSLDREAFF	TGTGCCAGCAGTCTCGACAGGGAGGCTTTCTTT